This T cell receptor beta chain was identified during a study of OX40 agonist ivuxolimab in advanced cancers. Points on this clone: Antigen specificity is unknown.

Findings and limits, study-wide: Partial responders at 0.1-3.0 mg/kg had among the lowest clonal expansion. More expanded clones were found, on average, in CD8+ than in CD4+ T cells.

CDR1 SEHNR and CDR2 FQNEAQ come from the germline V gene (reference sequence). This CDR3 is 19 amino acids long. The J segment lost 4 bases and the V segment lost 5 bases, leaving 16 bases of the junction unmatched. Only in-frame clones appear in the TCRdb table, and some are missing; sequencing was by immunoSEQ multiplex PCR. The sample gives some 64,000 clones, around 90% of which show up once; roughly 25% is in the top ten. The chain carries TRBV7-9 and TRBJ2-5; 13 nucleotides agree with TRBD2. Sequenced material: CD4+ or CD8+ T cells sorted from blood, taken in a trial of the OX40 agonist ivuxolimab. The TCR comes from an adult with an advanced solid tumor such as melanoma, head and neck, liver or kidney cancer. The CDR3 sequence: CASSPRTSGRERIGETQYF. The CDR3 DNA reads TGTGCCAGCAGCCCGAGGACTAGCGGGAGAGAGAGGATTGGAGAGACCCAGTACTTC. The full variable domain, rest sourced from reference TRBV7-9 and TRBJ2-5, is DTGVSQNPRHKITKRGQNVTFRCDPISEHNRLYWYRQTLGQGPEFLTYFQNEAQLEKSRLLSDRFSAERPKGSFSTLEIQRTEQGDSAMYLCASSPRTSGRERIGETQYFGPGTRLLVL.